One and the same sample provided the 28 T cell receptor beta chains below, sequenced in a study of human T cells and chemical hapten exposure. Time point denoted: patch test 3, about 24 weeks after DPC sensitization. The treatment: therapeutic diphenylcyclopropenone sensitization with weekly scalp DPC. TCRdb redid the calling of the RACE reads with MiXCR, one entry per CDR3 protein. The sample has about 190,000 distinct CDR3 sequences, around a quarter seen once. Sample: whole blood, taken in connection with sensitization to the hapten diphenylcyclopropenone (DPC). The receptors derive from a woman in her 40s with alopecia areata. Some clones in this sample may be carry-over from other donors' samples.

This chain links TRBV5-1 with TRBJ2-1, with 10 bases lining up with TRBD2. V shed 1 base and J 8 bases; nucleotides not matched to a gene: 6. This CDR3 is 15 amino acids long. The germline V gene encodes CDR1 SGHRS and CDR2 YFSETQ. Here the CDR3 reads CASSLRSSGGYEQFF. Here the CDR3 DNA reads TGCGCCAGCAGCTTGAGGAGTAGCGGGGGGTATGAGCAGTTCTTC.

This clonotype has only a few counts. The CDR3 sequence: CASMLAHRVGIEQFF. In nucleotides, the CDR3 is TGTGCCAGCATGCTAGCTCACCGAGTCGGTATTGAGCAGTTCTTC. The J gene is TRBJ2-1, the V gene TRBV6-1; TRBD2 might be the D (5 bases). Germline V lookup: CDR1 MNHNS, CDR2 SASEGT. The length of the CDR3 is 15 residues. Trimming removed 7 bases at V and 9 bases at J, with 22 bases between.

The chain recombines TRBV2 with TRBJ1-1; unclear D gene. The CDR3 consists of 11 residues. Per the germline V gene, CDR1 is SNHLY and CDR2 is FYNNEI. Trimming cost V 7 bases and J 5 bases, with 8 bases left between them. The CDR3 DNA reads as TGTGCCAGCACCGGGTGGACTGAAGCTTTCTTT. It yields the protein CASTGWTEAFF. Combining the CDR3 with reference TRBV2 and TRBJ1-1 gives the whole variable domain EPEVTQTPSHQVTQMGQEVILRCVPISNHLYFYWYRQILGQKVEFLVSFYNNEISEKSEIFDDQFSVERPDGSNFTLKIRSTKLEDSAMYFCASTGWTEAFFGQGTRLTVV.

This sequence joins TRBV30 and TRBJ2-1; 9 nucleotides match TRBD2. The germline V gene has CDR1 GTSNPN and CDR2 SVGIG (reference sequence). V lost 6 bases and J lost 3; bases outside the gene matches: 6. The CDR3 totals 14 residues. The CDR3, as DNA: TGTGCCTGCCCGACTAGCGGTAACTACAATGAGCAGTTCTTC. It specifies CACPTSGNYNEQFF.

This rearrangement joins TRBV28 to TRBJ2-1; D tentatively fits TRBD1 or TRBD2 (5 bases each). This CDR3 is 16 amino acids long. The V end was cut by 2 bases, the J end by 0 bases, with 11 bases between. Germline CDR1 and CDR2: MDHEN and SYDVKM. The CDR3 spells CASSLGWGSSYNEQFF. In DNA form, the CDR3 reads TGTGCCAGCAGTTTAGGGTGGGGGAGCTCCTACAATGAGCAGTTCTTC.

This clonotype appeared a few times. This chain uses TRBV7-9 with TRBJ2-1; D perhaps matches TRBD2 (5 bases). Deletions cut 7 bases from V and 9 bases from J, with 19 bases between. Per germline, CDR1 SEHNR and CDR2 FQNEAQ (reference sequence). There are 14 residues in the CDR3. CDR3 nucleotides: TGTGCCAGCAACTTTATGGGTGCAGGAGGTGAGCAGTTCTTC. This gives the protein CASNFMGAGGEQFF.

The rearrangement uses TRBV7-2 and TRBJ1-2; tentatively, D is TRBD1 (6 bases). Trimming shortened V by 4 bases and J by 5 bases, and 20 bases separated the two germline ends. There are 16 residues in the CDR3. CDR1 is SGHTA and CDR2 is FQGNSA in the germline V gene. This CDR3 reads CASSSSMGDIAYGYTF. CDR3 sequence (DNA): TGTGCCAGCAGCTCCAGCATGGGGGACATTGCATATGGCTACACCTTC.

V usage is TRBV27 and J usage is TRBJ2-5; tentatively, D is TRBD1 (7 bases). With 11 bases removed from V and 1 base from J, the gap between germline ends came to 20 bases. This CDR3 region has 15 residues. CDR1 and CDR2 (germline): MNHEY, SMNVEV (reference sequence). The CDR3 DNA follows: TGTGCCTGTAGCAAGGCGGGACAGATCCAAGAGACCCAGTACTTC. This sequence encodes CACSKAGQIQETQYF.

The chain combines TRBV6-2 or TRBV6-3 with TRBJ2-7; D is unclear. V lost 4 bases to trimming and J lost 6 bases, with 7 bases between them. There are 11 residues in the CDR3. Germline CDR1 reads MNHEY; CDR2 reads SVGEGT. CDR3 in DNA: TGTGCCAGCAGTTCCAGTACCGAGCAGTACTTC. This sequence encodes CASSSSTEQYF.

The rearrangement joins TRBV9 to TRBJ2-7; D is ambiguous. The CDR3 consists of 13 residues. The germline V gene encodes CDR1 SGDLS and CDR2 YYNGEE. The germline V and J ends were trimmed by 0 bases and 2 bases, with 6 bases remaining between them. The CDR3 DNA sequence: TGTGCCAGCAGCGTAGGGATGACCTACGAGCAGTACTTC. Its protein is CASSVGMTYEQYF.

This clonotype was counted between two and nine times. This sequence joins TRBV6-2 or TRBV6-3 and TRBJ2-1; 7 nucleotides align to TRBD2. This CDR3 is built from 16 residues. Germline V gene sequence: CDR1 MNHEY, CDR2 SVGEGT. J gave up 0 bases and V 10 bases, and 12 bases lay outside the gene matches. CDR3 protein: CATEGTTPNSYNEQFF. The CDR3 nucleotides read TGTGCCACTGAGGGGACTACCCCGAACTCCTACAATGAGCAGTTCTTC.

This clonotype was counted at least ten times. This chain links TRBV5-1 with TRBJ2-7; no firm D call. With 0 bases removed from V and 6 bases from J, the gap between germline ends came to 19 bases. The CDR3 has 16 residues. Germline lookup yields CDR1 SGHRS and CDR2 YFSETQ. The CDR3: CASSLAGALVVSEQYF. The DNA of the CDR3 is TGCGCCAGCAGCTTGGCCGGCGCATTGGTGGTGAGCGAGCAGTACTTC.

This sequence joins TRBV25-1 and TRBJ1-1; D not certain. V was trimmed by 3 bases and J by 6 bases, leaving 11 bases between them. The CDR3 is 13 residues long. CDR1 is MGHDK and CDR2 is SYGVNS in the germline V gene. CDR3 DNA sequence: TGTGCCAGCAGTGAGCCCCCGGCACCTGAAGCTTTCTTT. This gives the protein CASSEPPAPEAFF.

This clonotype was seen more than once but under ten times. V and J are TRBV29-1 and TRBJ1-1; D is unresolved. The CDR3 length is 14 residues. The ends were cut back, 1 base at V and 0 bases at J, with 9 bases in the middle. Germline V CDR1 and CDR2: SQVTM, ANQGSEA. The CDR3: CSVEVSGMNTEAFF. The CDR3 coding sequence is TGCAGCGTTGAAGTTTCCGGGATGAACACTGAAGCTTTCTTT.

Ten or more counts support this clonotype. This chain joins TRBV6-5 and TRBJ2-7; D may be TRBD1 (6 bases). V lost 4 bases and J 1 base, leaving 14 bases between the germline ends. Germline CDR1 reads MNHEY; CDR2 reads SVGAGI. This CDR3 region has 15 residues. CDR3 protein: CASSFTGYRSYEQYF. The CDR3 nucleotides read TGTGCCAGCAGTTTCACAGGGTACCGTTCCTACGAGCAGTACTTC.

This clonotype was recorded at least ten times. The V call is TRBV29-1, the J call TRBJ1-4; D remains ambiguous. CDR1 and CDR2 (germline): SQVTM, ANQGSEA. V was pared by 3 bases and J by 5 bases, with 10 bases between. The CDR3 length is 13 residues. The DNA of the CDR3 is TGCAGCGTTGATCGCGGTTCCAATGAAAAACTGTTTTTT. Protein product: CSVDRGSNEKLFF.

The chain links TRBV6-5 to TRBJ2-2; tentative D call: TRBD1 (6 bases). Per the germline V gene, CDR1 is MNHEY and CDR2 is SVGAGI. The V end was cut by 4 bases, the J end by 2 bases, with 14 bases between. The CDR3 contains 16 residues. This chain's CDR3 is CASSSGTLGNTGELFF. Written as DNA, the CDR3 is TGTGCCAGCAGTTCCGGGACACTTGGCAACACCGGGGAGCTGTTTTTT.

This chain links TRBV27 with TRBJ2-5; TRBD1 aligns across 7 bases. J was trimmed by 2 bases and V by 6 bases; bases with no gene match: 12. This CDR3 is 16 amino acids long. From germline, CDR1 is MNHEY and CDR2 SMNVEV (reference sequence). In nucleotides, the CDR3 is TGTGCCAGCAGCCAATGGGGGACAGTAACACAAGAGACCCAGTACTTC. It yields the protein CASSQWGTVTQETQYF.

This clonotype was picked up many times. CDR3 region: CASSPWGGGTEAFF. The DNA of the CDR3 is TGCGCCAGCAGCCCGTGGGGGGGAGGGACTGAAGCTTTCTTT. The gene calls are TRBV4-1 and TRBJ1-1, with D possibly being TRBD1 (5 bases). CDR1 is MGHRA and CDR2 is YSYEKL in the germline V gene. The CDR3 loop spans 14 amino acids. With 4 bases removed from V and 5 bases from J, the gap between germline ends came to 14 bases.

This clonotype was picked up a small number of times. The CDR3 is CASSPLAGANVLTF. The CDR3 DNA is TGTGCCAGCAGTCCACTAGCTGGGGCCAACGTCCTGACTTTC. The rearrangement uses TRBV6-5 and TRBJ2-6; tentatively, D is TRBD2 (5 bases). Between the trimmed V and J ends, which lost 5 bases and 2 bases, there was a span of 7 bases. Germline loops: CDR1 MNHEY, CDR2 SVGAGI. This CDR3 contains 14 residues.

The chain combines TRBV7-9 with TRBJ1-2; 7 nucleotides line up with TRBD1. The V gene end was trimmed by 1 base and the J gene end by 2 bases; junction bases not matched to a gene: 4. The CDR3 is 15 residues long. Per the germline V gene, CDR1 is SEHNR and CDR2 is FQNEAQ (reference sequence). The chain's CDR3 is CASSLVGDSNYGYTF. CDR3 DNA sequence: TGTGCCAGCAGCTTAGTAGGGGACAGCAACTATGGCTACACCTTC. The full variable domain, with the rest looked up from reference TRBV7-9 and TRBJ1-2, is DTGVSQNPRHKITKRGQNVTFRCDPISEHNRLYWYRQTLGQGPEFLTYFQNEAQLEKSRLLSDRFSAERPKGSFSTLEIQRTEQGDSAMYLCASSLVGDSNYGYTFGSGTRLTVV.

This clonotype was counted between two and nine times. CDR3: CASSLVALEAFF. CDR3 DNA sequence: TGTGCCAGCAGCTTAGTTGCGCTCGAAGCTTTCTTT. The V gene is TRBV7-9, the J gene TRBJ1-1; D is ambiguous. This CDR3 has 12 residues. V dropped 1 base and J dropped 8 bases, with 8 bases sitting between them. Germline V lookup: CDR1 SEHNR, CDR2 FQNEAQ (reference sequence).

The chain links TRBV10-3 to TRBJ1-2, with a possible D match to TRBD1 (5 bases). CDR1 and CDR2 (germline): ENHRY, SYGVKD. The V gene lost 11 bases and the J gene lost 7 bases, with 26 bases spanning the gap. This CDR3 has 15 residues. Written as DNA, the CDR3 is TGTGCCTCGTACCTTGGGGGAACCGGGACGATTGGCTACACCTTC. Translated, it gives CASYLGGTGTIGYTF.

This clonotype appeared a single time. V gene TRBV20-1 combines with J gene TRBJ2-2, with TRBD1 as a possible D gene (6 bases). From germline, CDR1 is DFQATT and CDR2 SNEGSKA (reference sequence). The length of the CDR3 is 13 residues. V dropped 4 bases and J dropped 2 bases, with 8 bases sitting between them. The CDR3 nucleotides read TGCAGTGCTAAACAGGGAAACACCGGGGAGCTGTTTTTT. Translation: CSAKQGNTGELFF.

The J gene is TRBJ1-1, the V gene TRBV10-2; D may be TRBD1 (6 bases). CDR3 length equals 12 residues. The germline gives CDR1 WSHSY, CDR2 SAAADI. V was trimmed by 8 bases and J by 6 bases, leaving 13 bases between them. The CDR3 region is CASGRGGPEAFF. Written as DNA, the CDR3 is TGCGCCAGCGGGAGGGGGGGCCCTGAAGCTTTCTTT.

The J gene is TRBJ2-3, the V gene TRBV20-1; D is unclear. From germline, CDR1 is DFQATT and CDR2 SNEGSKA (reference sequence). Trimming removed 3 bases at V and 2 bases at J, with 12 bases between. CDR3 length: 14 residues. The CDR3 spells CSARMAGNTDTQYF. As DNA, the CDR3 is TGCAGTGCTAGGATGGCAGGCAACACAGATACGCAGTATTTT.

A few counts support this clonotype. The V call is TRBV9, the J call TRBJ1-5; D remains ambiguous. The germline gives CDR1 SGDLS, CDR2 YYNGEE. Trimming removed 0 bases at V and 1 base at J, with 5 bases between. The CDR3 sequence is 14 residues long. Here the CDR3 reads CASSVDGSNQPQHF. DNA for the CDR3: TGTGCCAGCAGCGTAGATGGGAGCAATCAGCCCCAGCATTTT.

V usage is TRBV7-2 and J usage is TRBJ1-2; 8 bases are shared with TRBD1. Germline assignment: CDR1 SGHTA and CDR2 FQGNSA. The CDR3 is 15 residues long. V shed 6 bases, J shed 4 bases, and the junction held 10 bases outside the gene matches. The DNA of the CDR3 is TGTGCCAGCAGAACTACAGGGGGGGCAGGCTATGGCTACACCTTC. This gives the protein CASRTTGGAGYGYTF.